This is a list of T cell receptor beta chains from one sample in a study of shared clonotypes between healthy human individuals. The data were produced by immunoSEQ multiplex PCR, yet TCRdb's version contains in-frame clones alone and is incomplete. The sample has about 1.9 million clones; just over 90% are singletons. Sequenced material: naive CD8+ T cells from PBMCs. The source of these receptors is a young man in good health. Some clones in this sample may be carry-over from other donors' samples. CDR3s include the opening cysteine and the closing phenylalanine or tryptophan. The D gene is left open where the match is weak. Only part of the rows carry a size: once, few, many, or a class if the clone is expanded.

d_gene: TRBD1
v_gene: TRBV30
abundance: NA
j_gene: TRBJ1-1
CDR3nt: TGTGCCTGGAGTACCGGACAGGGGAACACTGAAGCTTTCTTT
CDR3aa: CAWSTGQGNTEAFF

d_gene: NA
v_gene: TRBV4-3
abundance: NA
j_gene: TRBJ2-5
CDR3nt: TGCGCCAGCAGCCGAGGATTAGCTCCCTTGGAGACCCAGTACTTC
CDR3aa: CASSRGLAPLETQYF

d_gene: TRBD2
v_gene: TRBV5-4
abundance: NA
j_gene: TRBJ2-1
CDR3nt: TGTGCCAGCAGCTTGGGAGCGGGGGCGGCGAATGAGCAGTTCTTC
CDR3aa: CASSLGAGAANEQFF

d_gene: NA
v_gene: TRBV10-1
abundance: NA
j_gene: TRBJ2-1
CDR3nt: TGCGCCAGCAGTGAGTCCATTAACAATGAGCAGTTCTTC
CDR3aa: CASSESINNEQFF

d_gene: TRBD2
v_gene: TRBV27
abundance: NA
j_gene: TRBJ2-7
CDR3nt: TGTGCCAGCAGTTTGGTTGGAGCGGGAGCTTTCTACGAGCAGTACTTC
CDR3aa: CASSLVGAGAFYEQYF

d_gene: NA
v_gene: TRBV5-1
abundance: once
j_gene: TRBJ2-3
CDR3nt: TGCGCCAGCAGGTTGGGGTATGACACGCAGTATTTT
CDR3aa: CASRLGYDTQYF

d_gene: NA
v_gene: TRBV4-2
abundance: NA
j_gene: TRBJ2-1
CDR3nt: TGTGCCAGCAGCCGCCCATCCGGCGATGAGCAGTTCTTC
CDR3aa: CASSRPSGDEQFF

d_gene: NA
v_gene: TRBV27
abundance: NA
j_gene: TRBJ2-1
CDR3nt: TGTGCCAGCAGTTTATCCTGGGGCAATGAGCAGTTCTTC
CDR3aa: CASSLSWGNEQFF

d_gene: TRBD2
v_gene: TRBV27
abundance: NA
j_gene: TRBJ2-1
CDR3nt: TGTGCCAGCAGTCAGACTAGCCCAAGCTACAATGAGCAGTTCTTC
CDR3aa: CASSQTSPSYNEQFF

d_gene: TRBD2
v_gene: TRBV7-3
abundance: NA
j_gene: TRBJ2-1
CDR3nt: TGTGCCAGCAGCGAATCCGGGACTAGCGGGAGAATTGAGCAGTTCTTC
CDR3aa: CASSESGTSGRIEQFF

d_gene: TRBD2
v_gene: TRBV9
abundance: NA
j_gene: TRBJ2-2
CDR3nt: TGTGCCAGCAGCGCGTGGACTAGCGGGAGGGCCGGGGAGCTGTTTTTT
CDR3aa: CASSAWTSGRAGELFF

d_gene: TRBD2
v_gene: TRBV4-3
abundance: NA
j_gene: TRBJ2-1
CDR3nt: TGCGCCAGCAGCCAAGATCCCCGACTAGCGGGAGGGCCGTACAATGAGCAGTTCTTC
CDR3aa: CASSQDPRLAGGPYNEQFF

d_gene: TRBD1
v_gene: TRBV27
abundance: NA
j_gene: TRBJ2-7
CDR3nt: TGTGCCAGCAGTCCTACCGACAGGGGCTACGAGCAGTACTTC
CDR3aa: CASSPTDRGYEQYF

d_gene: NA
v_gene: TRBV7-6
abundance: NA
j_gene: TRBJ2-1
CDR3nt: TGTGCCAGCAGCTTACTAGGTGGTTCTTACAATGAGCAGTTCTTC
CDR3aa: CASSLLGGSYNEQFF

d_gene: NA
v_gene: TRBV9
abundance: NA
j_gene: TRBJ2-1
CDR3nt: TGTGCCAGCAGCCCCCGGGCAGGACTTCTCGGGGAGCAGTTCTTC
CDR3aa: CASSPRAGLLGEQFF

d_gene: TRBD2
v_gene: TRBV4-3
abundance: NA
j_gene: TRBJ2-4
CDR3nt: TGCGCCAGCAGCCAAGGACTAGCCCCTGGGCACATTCAGTACTTC
CDR3aa: CASSQGLAPGHIQYF

d_gene: TRBD1
v_gene: TRBV28
abundance: NA
j_gene: TRBJ1-1
CDR3nt: TGTGCCAGCAGTAACGACAGGGGGCCCCCTCTGAACACTGAAGCTTTCTTT
CDR3aa: CASSNDRGPPLNTEAFF

d_gene: TRBD2
v_gene: TRBV9
abundance: NA
j_gene: TRBJ2-1
CDR3nt: TGTGCCAGCAGCGTAACTAGCGGGAGTCACTACAATGAGCAGTTCTTC
CDR3aa: CASSVTSGSHYNEQFF

d_gene: TRBD1
v_gene: TRBV29-1
abundance: NA
j_gene: TRBJ1-1
CDR3nt: TGCAGCGTTGAAACGGGGACAGTTTTGAACACTGAAGCTTTCTTT
CDR3aa: CSVETGTVLNTEAFF

d_gene: NA
v_gene: TRBV5-1
abundance: NA
j_gene: TRBJ2-7
CDR3nt: TGCGCCAGCGCCCGGGGGGCAACCTACGAGCAGTACTTC
CDR3aa: CASARGATYEQYF

d_gene: NA
v_gene: TRBV9
abundance: NA
j_gene: TRBJ1-2
CDR3nt: TGTGCCAGCAGCGCCGCGGGGGTTGGGTATGGCTACACCTTC
CDR3aa: CASSAAGVGYGYTF

d_gene: NA
v_gene: TRBV27
abundance: NA
j_gene: TRBJ2-7
CDR3nt: TGTGCCAGCAGTTTATCTTTGAGCTCCTACGAGCAGTACTTC
CDR3aa: CASSLSLSSYEQYF

d_gene: NA
v_gene: TRBV6-1
abundance: NA
j_gene: TRBJ1-4
CDR3nt: TGTGCCAGCAGTGAATGGGCAGAGAATGAAAAACTGTTTTTT
CDR3aa: CASSEWAENEKLFF

d_gene: NA
v_gene: TRBV4-3
abundance: NA
j_gene: TRBJ1-5
CDR3nt: TGCGCCAGCAGCCAAGGGTTCTCAGGGGATAGCAATCAGCCCCAGCATTTT
CDR3aa: CASSQGFSGDSNQPQHF

d_gene: NA
v_gene: TRBV19
abundance: few
j_gene: TRBJ1-1
CDR3nt: TGTGCCAGTAGATATACAGGGTTGGAGAACACTGAAGCTTTCTTT
CDR3aa: CASRYTGLENTEAFF

d_gene: NA
v_gene: TRBV27
abundance: NA
j_gene: TRBJ2-5
CDR3nt: TGTGCCAGCAGTTTTAATGGCGGCAGGGAGACCCAGTACTTC
CDR3aa: CASSFNGGRETQYF

d_gene: NA
v_gene: TRBV19
abundance: NA
j_gene: TRBJ2-1
CDR3nt: TGTGCCAGTAGTATTCTGGGACCCTACAATGAGCAGTTCTTC
CDR3aa: CASSILGPYNEQFF

d_gene: NA
v_gene: TRBV6-4
abundance: NA
j_gene: TRBJ1-2
CDR3nt: TGTGCCAGCAGTGACTTTGCAGGGAACTATGGCTACACCTTC
CDR3aa: CASSDFAGNYGYTF

d_gene: NA
v_gene: TRBV18
abundance: NA
j_gene: TRBJ2-2
CDR3nt: TGTGCCAGCTCACCCGTATGGAACACGAACACCGGGGAGCTGTTTTTT
CDR3aa: CASSPVWNTNTGELFF

d_gene: TRBD2
v_gene: TRBV7-6
abundance: NA
j_gene: TRBJ2-1
CDR3nt: TGTGCCAGCAGCTTAGGGACTAGCGGGAGGGCCAATGACAATGAGCAGTTCTTC
CDR3aa: CASSLGTSGRANDNEQFF

d_gene: TRBD2
v_gene: TRBV9
abundance: once
j_gene: TRBJ2-3
CDR3nt: TGTGCCAGCAGCGAGGGACTAGCGGGAGCGGATACGCAGTATTTT
CDR3aa: CASSEGLAGADTQYF

d_gene: NA
v_gene: TRBV6-5
abundance: NA
j_gene: TRBJ2-5
CDR3nt: TGTGCCAGCACCATTTCAGGGGAAGGGGAGACCCAGTACTTC
CDR3aa: CASTISGEGETQYF

d_gene: NA
v_gene: TRBV7-2
abundance: NA
j_gene: TRBJ1-1
CDR3nt: TGTGCCAGCAGCTCCCTGACCGAGAACACTGAAGCTTTCTTT
CDR3aa: CASSSLTENTEAFF

d_gene: NA
v_gene: TRBV28
abundance: NA
j_gene: TRBJ1-1
CDR3nt: TGTGCCAGCAGTTCAATCAGGCGCAGATCAGGGGCCGCCCTTGGTGGCACTGAAGCTTTCTTT
CDR3aa: CASSSIRRRSGAALGGTEAFF

d_gene: TRBD2
v_gene: TRBV7-6
abundance: NA
j_gene: TRBJ2-1
CDR3nt: TGTGCCAGCAGCTTAGACCGACTAGCGGGAAACAATGAGCAGTTCTTC
CDR3aa: CASSLDRLAGNNEQFF

d_gene: NA
v_gene: TRBV7-9
abundance: NA
j_gene: TRBJ1-1
CDR3nt: TGTGCCAGCAGCTTAGGACAGGTGAACACTGAAGCTTTCTTT
CDR3aa: CASSLGQVNTEAFF

d_gene: NA
v_gene: TRBV27
abundance: NA
j_gene: TRBJ2-7
CDR3nt: TGTGCCAGCAGTTCTTTCAGTCTAGCGTCAACTATAGAGCAGTACTTC
CDR3aa: CASSSFSLASTIEQYF

d_gene: NA
v_gene: TRBV5-4
abundance: NA
j_gene: TRBJ1-2
CDR3nt: TGTGCCAGCAGCCCGGACATCCGTAACTATGGCTACACCTTC
CDR3aa: CASSPDIRNYGYTF

d_gene: TRBD1
v_gene: TRBV7-2
abundance: NA
j_gene: TRBJ2-5
CDR3nt: TGTGCCAGCAGCTTGGCAGGACAGGGGGATCAAGAGACCCAGTACTTC
CDR3aa: CASSLAGQGDQETQYF

d_gene: NA
v_gene: TRBV7-8
abundance: NA
j_gene: TRBJ1-2
CDR3nt: TGTGCCAGCAGCTTAGTAGGGAACTATGGCTACACCTTC
CDR3aa: CASSLVGNYGYTF

d_gene: NA
v_gene: TRBV10-3
abundance: NA
j_gene: TRBJ1-6
CDR3nt: TGTGCCATCAGTGAGGGAAATAATTCACCCCTCCACTTT
CDR3aa: CAISEGNNSPLHF

d_gene: NA
v_gene: TRBV13
abundance: NA
j_gene: TRBJ1-1
CDR3nt: TGTGCCAGCAGCGACGGACAGTCGAACACTGAAGCTTTCTTT
CDR3aa: CASSDGQSNTEAFF

d_gene: TRBD1
v_gene: TRBV29-1
abundance: NA
j_gene: TRBJ1-4
CDR3nt: TGCAGCGTCGGTACCCCAGGGGGCGAGGGGGAAAAACTGTTTTTT
CDR3aa: CSVGTPGGEGEKLFF

d_gene: TRBD1
v_gene: TRBV27
abundance: NA
j_gene: TRBJ2-7
CDR3nt: TGTGCCAGCAGTTTACAGGGGGCATACTCCTACGAGCAGTACTTC
CDR3aa: CASSLQGAYSYEQYF

d_gene: NA
v_gene: TRBV28
abundance: NA
j_gene: TRBJ2-7
CDR3nt: TGTGCCAGCAGTTTAGAACTTGGCCCCTACGAGCAGTACTTC
CDR3aa: CASSLELGPYEQYF

d_gene: NA
v_gene: TRBV6-5
abundance: few
j_gene: TRBJ1-1
CDR3nt: TGTGCCAGCAGTTACTCGGAAGGGAACACTGAAGCTTTCTTT
CDR3aa: CASSYSEGNTEAFF

d_gene: NA
v_gene: TRBV7-3
abundance: NA
j_gene: TRBJ2-1
CDR3nt: TGTGCCAGCAGCCCCCGGGACGGGGACTACAATGAGCAGTTCTTC
CDR3aa: CASSPRDGDYNEQFF

d_gene: NA
v_gene: TRBV7-9
abundance: NA
j_gene: TRBJ2-7
CDR3nt: TGTGCCAGCAGCTTATCCTCAGGCTACGAGCAGTACTTC
CDR3aa: CASSLSSGYEQYF

d_gene: NA
v_gene: TRBV27
abundance: few
j_gene: TRBJ1-1
CDR3nt: TGTGCCAGCAGTTTTAGGGGCGTGGGCACTGAAGCTTTCTTT
CDR3aa: CASSFRGVGTEAFF

d_gene: TRBD2
v_gene: TRBV28
abundance: NA
j_gene: TRBJ2-2
CDR3nt: TGTGCCAGCAGCATACGGACTAGCGGGATCATGTCCGGGGAGCTGTTTTTT
CDR3aa: CASSIRTSGIMSGELFF

d_gene: TRBD2
v_gene: TRBV9
abundance: once
j_gene: TRBJ2-5
CDR3nt: TGTGCCAGCAGCCCTAGCGGGAGCCAAGAGACCCAGTACTTC
CDR3aa: CASSPSGSQETQYF

d_gene: TRBD1
v_gene: TRBV27
abundance: NA
j_gene: TRBJ2-7
CDR3nt: TGTGCCAGCAGTACAACGACAGGGGACGAGCAGTACTTC
CDR3aa: CASSTTTGDEQYF

d_gene: NA
v_gene: TRBV7-8
abundance: NA
j_gene: TRBJ2-2
CDR3nt: TGTGCCAGCAGCCTTGTAACCGGGGAGCTGTTTTTT
CDR3aa: CASSLVTGELFF

d_gene: NA
v_gene: TRBV25-1
abundance: NA
j_gene: TRBJ2-1
CDR3nt: TGTGCCAGCAGTCCCGGGACCTTTAATGAGCAGTTCTTC
CDR3aa: CASSPGTFNEQFF

d_gene: TRBD2
v_gene: TRBV9
abundance: NA
j_gene: TRBJ2-7
CDR3nt: TGTGCCAGCAGCGAATCAGCGGGGGAGCAGTACTTC
CDR3aa: CASSESAGEQYF

d_gene: TRBD1
v_gene: TRBV27
abundance: NA
j_gene: TRBJ1-2
CDR3nt: TGTGCCAGCAGGCAGGACAGGGGCTATGGCTACACCTTC
CDR3aa: CASRQDRGYGYTF

d_gene: NA
v_gene: TRBV4-1
abundance: NA
j_gene: TRBJ2-2
CDR3nt: TGCGCCAGCAGCCAAGTGAGGACAGACCACACCGGGGAGCTGTTTTTT
CDR3aa: CASSQVRTDHTGELFF